Listed here are 6 T cell receptor beta chains from one sample, sequenced in a study of T cells in localized non-small cell lung cancer. Only in-frame clones appear in the TCRdb table, and some are missing; sequencing was by immunoSEQ multiplex PCR. Among tens of thousands of clones listed, approximately 84% were seen once. Specimen: peripheral blood, collected before any cancer treatment. The origin of the receptors is a female donor aged 60 or older with stage I lung adenocarcinoma.

The chain carries TRBV6-5 and TRBJ2-2; D unclear. Germline CDR1 is MNHEY and CDR2 is SVGAGI. This CDR3 has 15 residues. The V end was cut by 0 bases, the J end by 2 bases, with 7 bases between. Here the CDR3 reads CASSYSVGNTGELFF. The DNA for the CDR3 is TGTGCCAGCAGTTACTCGGTGGGAAACACCGGGGAGCTGTTTTTT.

This clone came up once. J is TRBJ1-3 and V is TRBV18; D gene ambiguous. The CDR3 sequence is 14 residues long. Per the germline V gene, CDR1 is KGHSH and CDR2 is LQKENI. Trimming took 2 bases from V and 0 from J, leaving 5 bases between them. CDR3 nucleotide sequence: TGTGCCAGCTCACCAGACCTCTCTGGAAACACCATATATTTT. The encoded protein is CASSPDLSGNTIYF. Filled out from reference TRBV18 and TRBJ1-3, the complete variable domain reads NAGVMQNPRHLVRRRGQEARLRCSPMKGHSHVYWYRQLPEEGLKFMVYLQKENIIDESGMPKERFSAEFPKEGPSILRIQQVVRGDSAAYFCASSPDLSGNTIYFGEGSWLTVV.

The V call is TRBV7-3, the J call TRBJ2-2, with 8 bases aligning to TRBD2. CDR1 SGHTA and CDR2 FQGTGA come from the germline V gene. The CDR3 is 13 amino acids. CDR3 amino acids: CASGRGSSGELFF. Written as DNA, the CDR3 is TGTGCGAGCGGGAGAGGTTCGTCCGGGGAGCTGTTTTTT.

This clone was observed once. The chain links TRBV6-5 to TRBJ2-3; no clear D gene. The CDR3 is 14 residues long. Germline values: CDR1 MNHEY, CDR2 SVGAGI. With 6 bases removed from V and 1 base from J, the gap between germline ends came to 11 bases. The CDR3 protein is CASRQKAGTDTQYF. The CDR3 DNA reads as TGTGCCAGCAGACAAAAGGCAGGCACAGATACGCAGTATTTT.

This rearrangement joins TRBV5-6 to TRBJ1-3; 7 nucleotides agree with TRBD1. V shed 1 base and J 2 bases; nucleotides not matched to a gene: 6. The CDR3 is 16 amino acids. Germline V lookup: CDR1 SGHDT, CDR2 YYEEEE. In DNA form, the CDR3 reads TGTGCCAGCAGCTTGAGTGACAGGGAGGCTGGAAACACCATATATTTT. Its translation is CASSLSDREAGNTIYF.

The chain's CDR3 is CASSFNQGSEQFF. In DNA, the CDR3 is TGCGCCAGCAGTTTTAACCAGGGTAGCGAGCAGTTCTTC. This chain connects TRBV10-2 to TRBJ2-1; weak D call: TRBD1 (5 bases). V gave up 5 bases and J gave up 10 bases, with 15 bases separating them. CDR1 is WSHSY, CDR2 SAAADI, per germline. The CDR3 consists of 13 residues.